The 28 T cell receptor beta chains presented below share a single source sample, sequenced in a study of human T cells and chemical hapten exposure. The sample's time point: patch test 1, 2 weeks after DPC sensitization. Treatment specified: therapeutic diphenylcyclopropenone sensitization with weekly scalp DPC. TCRdb re-called the RACE reads with MiXCR, one entry per CDR3 protein. Of approximately 90,000 distinct CDR3 sequences listed, 9.5% to 15% are singletons. The starting material was whole blood, obtained in connection with sensitization to the hapten diphenylcyclopropenone (DPC). These receptors all stem from a woman aged 40-49 years with alopecia areata. Some clones in this sample may be carry-over from other donors' samples.

This clonotype was recorded a few times. The chain joins TRBV5-1 to TRBJ1-1, with a possible D match to TRBD1 (5 bases). Trimming cost V 0 bases and J 5 bases, with 11 bases left between them. Germline V gives CDR1 SGHRS, CDR2 YFSETQ. The CDR3 covers 14 residues. The CDR3 nucleotides are TGCGCCAGCAGCTTGGGAGGGGCCGAAACTGAAGCTTTCTTT. Its protein is CASSLGGAETEAFF.

This clonotype was found many times. The chain joins TRBV28 to TRBJ1-1; no firm D call. The germline V gene encodes CDR1 MDHEN and CDR2 SYDVKM. V was trimmed by 5 bases and J by 7 bases, leaving 17 bases between them. CDR3 length: 14 residues. In nucleotides, the CDR3 is TGTGCCAGCAGTCCCCACTCGGTGGCCGGTGAAGCTTTCTTT. It specifies CASSPHSVAGEAFF.

This chain connects TRBV28 to TRBJ2-5; no definite D call. Trimming took 6 bases from V and 2 from J, leaving 10 bases between them. The CDR3 loop spans 13 amino acids. The germline V gene has CDR1 MDHEN and CDR2 SYDVKM. This CDR3 reads CASSSGIQETQYF. DNA for the CDR3: TGTGCCAGCAGCTCCGGTATTCAAGAGACCCAGTACTTC. Full variable domain (remainder filled in from reference TRBV28 and TRBJ2-5): DVKVTQSSRYLVKRTGEKVFLECVQDMDHENMFWYRQDPGLGLRLIYFSYDVKMKEKGDIPEGYSVSREKKERFSLILESASTNQTSMYLCASSSGIQETQYFGPGTRLLVL.

The chain carries TRBV28 and TRBJ2-2; 7 bases align to TRBD1. Germline V gene sequence: CDR1 MDHEN, CDR2 SYDVKM. This CDR3 has 11 residues. J was trimmed by 15 bases and V by 8 bases; bases with no gene match: 9. The chain's CDR3 is CASGDRAKVFF. CDR3 DNA sequence: TGTGCCAGCGGAGACAGGGCCAAGGTGTTTTTT. Full variable domain (rest looked up from reference TRBV28 and TRBJ2-2): DVKVTQSSRYLVKRTGEKVFLECVQDMDHENMFWYRQDPGLGLRLIYFSYDVKMKEKGDIPEGYSVSREKKERFSLILESASTNQTSMYLCASGDRAKVFFGEGSRLTVL.

The CDR3 loop reads CSARSLGGAYNEQFF. CDR3 DNA sequence: TGCAGTGCTAGATCCCTCGGGGGAGCCTACAATGAGCAGTTCTTC. The chain employs TRBV20-1 and TRBJ2-1, with D possibly TRBD2 on 6 matching bases. Germline V CDR1 and CDR2: DFQATT, SNEGSKA (reference sequence). Trimming cost V 2 bases and J 2 bases, with 13 bases left between them. The CDR3 is 15 residues long.

The V call is TRBV29-1, the J call TRBJ2-1; weak D call: TRBD2 (7 bases). This CDR3 has 13 amino acids. Looked up from germline, CDR1 is SQVTM and CDR2 is ANQGSEA. This chain's CDR3 is CSSRGGYLNEQFF. For the CDR3, the DNA is TGCAGTTCTAGGGGGGGGTACCTAAATGAGCAGTTCTTC.

This clonotype was picked up a small number of times. This chain joins TRBV19 and TRBJ2-6; 10 bases line up with TRBD1. The CDR3 length is 16 residues. Germline V gene sequence: CDR1 LNHDA, CDR2 SQIVND (reference sequence). V was pared by 6 bases and J by 4 bases, with 6 bases of the junction left unmatched. The CDR3 is CASRTGGVPGANVLTF. CDR3 coding DNA: TGTGCCAGTAGGACAGGGGGCGTTCCCGGGGCCAACGTCCTGACTTTC.

The chain recombines TRBV7-2 with TRBJ2-3; 9 nucleotides align to TRBD2. The CDR3 is 14 amino acids. The germline V gene encodes CDR1 SGHTA and CDR2 FQGNSA. J was trimmed by 4 bases and V by 5 bases; bases with no gene match: 4. Here the CDR3 reads CASSILAGADTQYF. CDR3 sequence (DNA): TGTGCCAGCAGCATACTAGCGGGTGCAGATACGCAGTATTTT.

This clonotype was seen more than once but under ten times. The chain uses TRBV9 and TRBJ2-3; D gene uncertain. This CDR3 contains 15 residues. Trimming cost V 0 bases and J 2 bases, with 10 bases left between them. CDR1 SGDLS and CDR2 YYNGEE come from the germline V gene. This CDR3 is CASSVGRTYTDTQYF. The CDR3 region has the DNA TGTGCCAGCAGCGTAGGCCGAACCTACACAGATACGCAGTATTTT.

This chain connects TRBV5-5 to TRBJ2-5, with 9 nucleotides matching TRBD1. Per the germline V gene, CDR1 is SGHKS and CDR2 is YYEKEE (reference sequence). The ends lost 2 bases at V and 5 bases at J; junction bases unmatched: 4. The length of the CDR3 is 14 residues. DNA for the CDR3: TGTGCCAGCAGCTTTGGGACAGGGACGGAGACCCAGTACTTC. It is translated as CASSFGTGTETQYF.

This clonotype has only a few counts. The chain employs TRBV12-3 or TRBV12-4 and TRBJ1-1; the D gene is possibly TRBD1 (6 bases). V was pared by 6 bases and J by 5 bases, with 10 bases between. The CDR3 sequence is 12 residues long. The CDR3 sequence is CASSRGQTEAFF. The CDR3 bases are TGTGCCAGCAGCAGGGGTCAGACTGAAGCTTTCTTT.

The chain carries TRBV7-9 and TRBJ2-2; perhaps TRBD1 as D (6 bases). This CDR3 has 14 amino acids. Looked up from germline, CDR1 is SEHNR and CDR2 is FQNEAQ (reference sequence). V was trimmed by 9 bases and J by 4 bases, leaving 15 bases between them. The CDR3 nucleotides read TGTGCCAGTTACGGACAGCCTATCACCGGGGAGCTGTTTTTT. This encodes CASYGQPITGELFF. Based on the CDR3 plus reference TRBV7-9 and TRBJ2-2, the full variable domain is DTGVSQNPRHKITKRGQNVTFRCDPISEHNRLYWYRQTLGQGPEFLTYFQNEAQLEKSRLLSDRFSAERPKGSFSTLEIQRTEQGDSAMYLCASYGQPITGELFFGEGSRLTVL.

This clonotype was recorded at least ten times. The rearrangement links TRBV5-4 to TRBJ2-2, with TRBD1 matching 8 bases. This CDR3 comprises 16 residues. The J segment lost 5 bases and the V segment lost 0 bases, leaving 6 bases of the junction unmatched. Germline-derived CDR1 and CDR2 are SGHNT and YYREEE (reference sequence). CDR3 region: CASSLVIGQGTGELFF. The CDR3 nucleotides read TGTGCCAGCAGCTTGGTTATCGGACAGGGAACCGGGGAGCTGTTTTTT.

There are many counts of this clonotype. The genes are TRBV11-2 and TRBJ2-1, with 10 bases lining up with TRBD1. The CDR3 extends over 18 amino acids. In germline, CDR1 is SGHAT, CDR2 FQNNGV. Trimming cost V 6 bases and J 0 bases; bases outside gene matches: 11. The CDR3 region has the DNA TGTGCCAGCAGTGACCCTGACAGGGGGCTATACTCCTACAATGAGCAGTTCTTC. Translated: CASSDPDRGLYSYNEQFF.

The chain uses TRBV7-3 and TRBJ1-1; D is unclear. This CDR3 is built from 13 residues. The V gene lost 5 bases and the J gene lost 6 bases, with 13 bases spanning the gap. CDR1 is SGHTA, CDR2 FQGTGA, per germline. CDR3 sequence: CASSTGVQSEAFF. CDR3 DNA sequence: TGTGCCAGCAGCACCGGCGTACAGTCTGAAGCTTTCTTT. Full variable domain (rest looked up from reference TRBV7-3 and TRBJ1-1): GAGVSQTPSNKVTEKGKYVELRCDPISGHTALYWYRQSLGQGPEFLIYFQGTGAADDSGLPNDRFFAVRPEGSVSTLKIQRTERGDSAVYLCASSTGVQSEAFFGQGTRLTVV.

The genes are TRBV18 and TRBJ1-4, with TRBD1 as a possible D gene (5 bases). The CDR3 consists of 17 residues. V lost 3 bases and J 3 bases, leaving 17 bases between the germline ends. Germline V gives CDR1 KGHSH, CDR2 LQKENI. CDR3 protein: CASSPGRVGASNEKLFF. The CDR3 DNA follows: TGTGCCAGCTCACCCGGCAGGGTAGGGGCGTCTAATGAAAAACTGTTTTTT.

The genes are TRBV7-2 and TRBJ2-5; TRBD2 matches 9 bases. Germline loops: CDR1 SGHTA, CDR2 FQGNSA. CDR3 size: 14 residues. Germline trimming cut 7 bases from V and 5 bases from J; bases unmatched to any gene: 8. As DNA, the CDR3 is TGTGCCAGCACCCTTCTAGCGGGATTTGAGACCCAGTACTTC. It yields the protein CASTLLAGFETQYF.

This clonotype was observed many times. This chain connects TRBV6-2 or TRBV6-3 to TRBJ1-2; D is ambiguous. V dropped 7 bases and J dropped 4 bases, with 13 bases sitting between them. CDR1 is MNHEY, CDR2 SVGEGT, per germline. CDR3 length: 13 amino acids. The CDR3 nucleotides read TGTGCCAGCATTTTACGCCCGGGCTATGGCTACACCTTC. Its translation: CASILRPGYGYTF.

This clonotype was seen a few times. The genes are TRBV12-3 or TRBV12-4 and TRBJ2-1; 8 positions agree with TRBD1. This CDR3 is built from 15 residues. Unmatched junction bases numbered 8, after V lost 6 bases and J lost 4 bases. In DNA, the CDR3 is TGTGCCAGCAGCCCCAGGGGGCCAGGGTACAATGAGCAGTTCTTC. It codes for CASSPRGPGYNEQFF.

This clonotype has more than one count but fewer than ten. The CDR3 DNA follows: TGTGCCAGCGGATTTCAGCGGGATGGGACCTACGAGCAGTACTTC. It is translated as CASGFQRDGTYEQYF. V is TRBV5-4 and J is TRBJ2-7; 7 bases match TRBD2. CDR1 and CDR2 (germline): SGHNT, YYREEE (reference sequence). J lost 2 bases, V lost 7 bases, and 12 bases had no gene match. CDR3 length: 15 residues.

The gene calls are TRBV28 and TRBJ2-3; D possibly corresponds to TRBD1 (7 bases). CDR3 length: 14 residues. The germline CDR1 and CDR2 sequences are MDHEN and SYDVKM. Trimming shortened V by 3 bases and J by 5 bases, and 12 bases separated the two germline ends. CDR3 DNA: TGTGCCAGCAGTTTTGGAGGGGGCGGAGATACGCAGTATTTT. Translated, it gives CASSFGGGGDTQYF. The full variable domain, its missing parts supplied by reference TRBV28 and TRBJ2-3, is DVKVTQSSRYLVKRTGEKVFLECVQDMDHENMFWYRQDPGLGLRLIYFSYDVKMKEKGDIPEGYSVSREKKERFSLILESASTNQTSMYLCASSFGGGGDTQYFGPGTRLTVL.

The rearrangement uses TRBV29-1 and TRBJ2-7; TRBD1 matches 9 bases. The CDR3 has 12 residues. The germline gives CDR1 SQVTM, CDR2 ANQGSEA. V lost 4 bases to trimming and J lost 2 bases; unmatched junction nucleotides: 0. Here the CDR3 reads CSVGDRAYEQYF. CDR3 DNA: TGCAGCGTTGGGGACAGGGCCTACGAGCAGTACTTC.

At least ten counts were recorded for this clonotype. This sequence joins TRBV5-5 and TRBJ2-5; perhaps TRBD1 as D (6 bases). V was shortened by 4 bases and J by 4 bases, with 17 bases between the two germline ends. This CDR3 is 15 amino acids long. The germline V gene has CDR1 SGHKS and CDR2 YYEKEE (reference sequence). DNA of the CDR3: TGTGCCAGCAGCCCACAAGGGAGCAGGGGAGAGACCCAGTACTTC. It specifies CASSPQGSRGETQYF.

This clonotype was counted between two and nine times. This chain joins TRBV5-5 and TRBJ1-4; no firm D call. CDR3 length equals 13 residues. Germline loops: CDR1 SGHKS, CDR2 YYEKEE (reference sequence). With 4 bases removed from V and 5 bases from J, the gap between germline ends came to 9 bases. The CDR3 region is CASSIGPNEKLFF. CDR3 DNA sequence: TGTGCCAGCAGCATCGGCCCCAATGAAAAACTGTTTTTT.

The V call is TRBV5-4, the J call TRBJ2-3, with 10 bases lining up with TRBD2. Trimming cost V 4 bases and J 6 bases; bases outside gene matches: 8. Germline CDR1 SGHNT, CDR2 YYREEE (reference sequence). CDR3 length: 15 amino acids. CDR3 in DNA: TGTGCCAGCAGCCGGGGGTTGACTAGCGGGGATACGCAGTATTTT. Its translation is CASSRGLTSGDTQYF.

This clonotype was detected only a few times. This chain uses TRBV6-2 or TRBV6-3 with TRBJ2-3; D possibly corresponds to TRBD2 (6 bases). The V end was cut by 7 bases, the J end by 6 bases, with 11 bases between. Per the germline V gene, CDR1 is MNHEY and CDR2 is SVGEGT. This CDR3 region has 12 residues. The CDR3 DNA reads TGTGCCAGCAAAACCGGGGGTGATACGCAGTATTTT. Its protein is CASKTGGDTQYF.

The V gene is TRBV28, the J gene TRBJ2-1; 12 bases are a match to TRBD1. Germline-derived CDR1 and CDR2 are MDHEN and SYDVKM. V gave up 2 bases and J gave up 6 bases; unmatched junction bases: 2. The CDR3 runs 15 residues. This CDR3 is CASSLGTGGPNEQFF. The CDR3 coding sequence is TGTGCCAGCAGTTTAGGGACAGGGGGCCCCAATGAGCAGTTCTTC.

This sequence joins TRBV12-3 or TRBV12-4 and TRBJ2-7; D is uncertain. This CDR3 is 13 amino acids long. V gave up 3 bases and J gave up 4 bases, with 10 bases separating them. The CDR3 DNA sequence: TGTGCCAGCAGTTTGGGTATAGGTTACGAGCAGTACTTC. Its translation: CASSLGIGYEQYF.